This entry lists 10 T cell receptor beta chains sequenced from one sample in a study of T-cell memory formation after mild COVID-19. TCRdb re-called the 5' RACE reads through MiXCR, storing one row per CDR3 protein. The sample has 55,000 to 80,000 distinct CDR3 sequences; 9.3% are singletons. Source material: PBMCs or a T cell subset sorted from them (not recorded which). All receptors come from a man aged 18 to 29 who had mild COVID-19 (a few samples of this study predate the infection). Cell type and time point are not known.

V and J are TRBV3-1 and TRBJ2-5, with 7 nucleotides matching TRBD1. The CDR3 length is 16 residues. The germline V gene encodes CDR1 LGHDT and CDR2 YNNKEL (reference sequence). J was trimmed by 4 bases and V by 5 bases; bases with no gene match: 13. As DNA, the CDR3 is TGTGCCAGCAGCTCACCCGGGACAGTGTGGCGAGAGACCCAGTACTTC. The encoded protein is CASSSPGTVWRETQYF.

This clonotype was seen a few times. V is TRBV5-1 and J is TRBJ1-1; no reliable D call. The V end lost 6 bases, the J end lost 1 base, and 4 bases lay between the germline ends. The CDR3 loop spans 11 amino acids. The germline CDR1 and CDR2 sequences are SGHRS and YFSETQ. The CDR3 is CASTGNTEAFF. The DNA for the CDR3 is TGCGCCAGCACGGGGAACACTGAAGCTTTCTTT.

This CDR3 is CSVASTSTDTQYF. CDR3 nucleotide sequence: TGCAGCGTTGCTTCCACTAGCACAGATACGCAGTATTTT. This chain joins TRBV29-1 and TRBJ2-3, with D unresolved. V lost 4 bases to trimming and J lost 0 bases, with 8 bases between them. The CDR3 extends over 13 amino acids. Germline assignment: CDR1 SQVTM and CDR2 ANQGSEA.

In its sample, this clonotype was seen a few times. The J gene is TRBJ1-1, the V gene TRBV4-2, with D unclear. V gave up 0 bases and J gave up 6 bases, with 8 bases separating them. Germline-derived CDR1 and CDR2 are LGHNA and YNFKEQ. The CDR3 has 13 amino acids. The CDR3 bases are TGTGCCAGCAGCCAAGATCAGTATGCTGAAGCTTTCTTT. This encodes CASSQDQYAEAFF.

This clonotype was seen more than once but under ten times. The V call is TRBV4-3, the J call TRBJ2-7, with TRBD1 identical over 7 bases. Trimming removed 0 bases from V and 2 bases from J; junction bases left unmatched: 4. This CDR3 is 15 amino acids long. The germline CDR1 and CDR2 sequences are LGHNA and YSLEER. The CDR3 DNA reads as TGCGCCAGCAGCCAAGAACGGGACAGTCCCTACGAGCAGTACTTC. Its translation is CASSQERDSPYEQYF.

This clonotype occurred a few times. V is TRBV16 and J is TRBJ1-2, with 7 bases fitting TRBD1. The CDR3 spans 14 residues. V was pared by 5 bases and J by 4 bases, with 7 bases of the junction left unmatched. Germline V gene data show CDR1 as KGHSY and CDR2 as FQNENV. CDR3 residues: CASSSNPGGYGYTF. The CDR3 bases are TGTGCCAGCAGCTCCAACCCAGGGGGCTATGGCTACACCTTC.

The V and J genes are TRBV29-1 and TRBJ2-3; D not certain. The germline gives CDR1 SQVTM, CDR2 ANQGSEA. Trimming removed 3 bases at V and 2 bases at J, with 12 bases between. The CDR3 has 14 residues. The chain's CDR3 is CSVDSAVVTDTQYF. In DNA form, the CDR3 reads TGCAGCGTTGATAGTGCGGTAGTCACAGATACGCAGTATTTT.

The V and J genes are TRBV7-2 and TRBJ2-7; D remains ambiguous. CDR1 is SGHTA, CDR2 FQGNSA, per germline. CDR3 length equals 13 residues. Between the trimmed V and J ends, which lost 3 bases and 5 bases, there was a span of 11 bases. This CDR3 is CASSFAGSNEQYV. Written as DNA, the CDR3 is TGTGCCAGCAGCTTCGCAGGTTCCAACGAGCAGTACGTC.

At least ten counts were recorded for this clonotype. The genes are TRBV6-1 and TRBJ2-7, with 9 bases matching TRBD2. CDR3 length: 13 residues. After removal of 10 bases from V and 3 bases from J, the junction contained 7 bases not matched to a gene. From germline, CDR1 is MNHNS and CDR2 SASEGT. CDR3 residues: CATNSGGFYEQYV. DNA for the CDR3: TGTGCCACCAACAGCGGGGGGTTCTACGAGCAGTACGTC.

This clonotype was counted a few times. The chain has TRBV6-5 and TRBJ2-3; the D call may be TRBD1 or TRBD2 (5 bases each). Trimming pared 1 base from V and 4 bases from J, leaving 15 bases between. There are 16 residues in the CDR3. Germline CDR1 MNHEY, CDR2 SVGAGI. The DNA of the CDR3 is TGTGCCAGCAGTTACTTAGCGCATGGGGCCTCAGATACGCAGTATTTT. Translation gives CASSYLAHGASDTQYF.